What follows are 11 T cell receptor beta chains derived from one specimen sequenced in a study of blood T cell repertoires in COVID-19. Using immunoSEQ multiplex PCR, the repertoire was profiled, and TCRdb retains in-frame clones only, with some absent. Of 200,000 to 250,000 clones detected, around 81% appear once; the ten largest clones hold about 7.2%. Material: peripheral blood. These TCRs come from a woman in her seventies with acute or convalescent COVID-19.

The rearrangement uses TRBV7-9 and TRBJ2-7; TRBD1 matches 7 bases. V dropped 5 bases and J dropped 5; count of bases not matched to a gene: 6. Germline V gene data show CDR1 as SEHNR and CDR2 as FQNEAQ (reference sequence). The CDR3 has 13 amino acids. CDR3 DNA sequence: TGTGCCAGCAGCCCGCGGACAGGCGACGAGCAGTACTTC. Translation gives CASSPRTGDEQYF.

The rearrangement joins TRBV5-1 to TRBJ1-1, with D perhaps matching TRBD1 (5 bases). Germline CDR1 reads SGHRS; CDR2 reads YFSETQ. This CDR3 is built from 15 residues. Trimming took off 4 bases at V and 5 bases at J, with 18 bases between the two ends. This CDR3 reads CASSPREGLRTEAFF. In DNA form, the CDR3 reads TGCGCCAGCAGCCCGAGGGAGGGGTTGCGAACTGAAGCTTTCTTT.

J is TRBJ1-5 and V is TRBV7-8; D not resolved. The V end was cut by 5 bases, the J end by 6 bases, with 11 bases between. CDR3 size: 13 residues. Germline V CDR1 and CDR2: SGHVS, FQNEAQ. CDR3 bases: TGTGCCAGCAGCCTACGACTAGCTCAGCCCCAGCATTTT. Its translation: CASSLRLAQPQHF.

V is TRBV7-2 and J is TRBJ2-7; TRBD2 might be the D (7 bases). CDR1 SGHTA and CDR2 FQGNSA come from the germline V gene. Trimming stripped 7 bases from V and 3 bases from J, with 19 bases between. This CDR3 region has 15 residues. The CDR3 region has the DNA TGTGCCAGCACCTCCGAGGGGGGGGCTATCTACGAGCAGTACTTC. Protein sequence: CASTSEGGAIYEQYF.

J is TRBJ2-2 and V is TRBV5-1, with TRBD2 matching 8 bases. With V trimmed by 4 bases and J by 6 bases, 8 bases remained unmatched. Germline V CDR1 and CDR2: SGHRS, YFSETQ. This CDR3 has 15 amino acids. The CDR3 DNA is TGCGCCAGCAGCCCCCCCGGGACTAGTGCCGGGGAGCTGTTTTTT. It encodes CASSPPGTSAGELFF.

The CDR3 region is CASRETGGEYGYTF. The CDR3 DNA reads as TGTGCCAGCAGAGAGACAGGAGGCGAATATGGCTACACCTTC. The chain recombines TRBV9 with TRBJ1-2; D perhaps matches TRBD1 (6 bases). The V gene's germline CDR1 is SGDLS and CDR2 YYNGEE. Trimming left V 5 bases short and J 5 bases short, with 16 bases between. The CDR3 runs 14 residues.

The chain has TRBV27 and TRBJ1-2, with TRBD1 identical over 7 bases. With 5 bases clipped from V and 6 bases from J, the junction kept 12 bases outside the gene matches. CDR3 length equals 15 residues. Germline CDR1 and CDR2: MNHEY and SMNVEV (reference sequence). CDR3 residues: CASSLRQGGLNGYTF. CDR3 DNA: TGTGCCAGCAGTCTAAGACAGGGCGGGCTAAATGGCTACACCTTC.

This clone turned up a few times. The chain employs TRBV6-2 or TRBV6-3 and TRBJ2-3, with D perhaps TRBD1 (6 bases). The CDR3 is 13 amino acids. V lost 4 bases and J lost 6, with 11 bases in between. CDR1 and CDR2 from the germline V gene are MNHEY and SVGEGT. CDR3 nucleotide sequence: TGTGCCAGCAGTTTCCAGGGGTTGGATACGCAGTATTTT. Translated, it gives CASSFQGLDTQYF.

The rearrangement joins TRBV5-8 to TRBJ2-1; D perhaps matches TRBD2 (7 bases). CDR3 size: 14 residues. V was cut by 2 bases and J by 9 bases, with 15 bases left in between. Germline V CDR1 and CDR2: SGHTS, YDEGEE. CDR3 in DNA: TGTGCCAGCAGCTTTGTGGGGGGGCCCGGTGAGCAGTTCTTC. Translation gives CASSFVGGPGEQFF.

V usage is TRBV2 and J usage is TRBJ1-2, with 10 bases identical to TRBD1. Looked up from germline, CDR1 is SNHLY and CDR2 is FYNNEI. The trim removed 1 base at V and 7 bases at J, leaving 9 bases unmatched. The CDR3 spans 16 residues. Here the CDR3 DNA reads TGTGCCAGCAGTGAAGGCTGGGGACAGGGGAGAACTGGCTACACCTTC. The encoded protein is CASSEGWGQGRTGYTF.

The chain recombines TRBV5-1 with TRBJ2-5; no firm D call. The CDR3 is 14 residues long. Looked up from germline, CDR1 is SGHRS and CDR2 is YFSETQ. Trimming removed 1 base from V and 5 bases from J, with 12 bases in between. The CDR3 loop is CASSLTPTPETQYF. The DNA for the CDR3 is TGCGCCAGCAGCTTGACGCCTACCCCGGAGACCCAGTACTTC. The full variable domain, completed using reference TRBV5-1 and TRBJ2-5, is KAGVTQTPRYLIKTRGQQVTLSCSPISGHRSVSWYQQTPGQGLQFLFEYFSETQRNKGNFPGRFSGRQFSNSRSEMNVSTLELGDSALYLCASSLTPTPETQYFGPGTRLLVL.